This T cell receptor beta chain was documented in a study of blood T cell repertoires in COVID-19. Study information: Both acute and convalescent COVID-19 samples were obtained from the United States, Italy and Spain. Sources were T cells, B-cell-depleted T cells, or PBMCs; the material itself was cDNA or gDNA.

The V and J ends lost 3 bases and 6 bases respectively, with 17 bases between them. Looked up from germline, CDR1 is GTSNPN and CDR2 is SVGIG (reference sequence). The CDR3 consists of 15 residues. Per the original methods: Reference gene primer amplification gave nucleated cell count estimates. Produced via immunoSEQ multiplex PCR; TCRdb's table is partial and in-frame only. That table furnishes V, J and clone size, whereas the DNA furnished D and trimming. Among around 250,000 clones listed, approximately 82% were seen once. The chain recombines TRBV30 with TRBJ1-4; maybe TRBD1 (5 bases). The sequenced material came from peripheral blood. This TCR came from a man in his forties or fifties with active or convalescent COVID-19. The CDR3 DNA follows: TGTGCCTGGAGCTGGGGGGGGACCCCAGATGAAAAACTGTTTTTT. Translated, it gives CAWSWGGTPDEKLFF.